This TCR beta chain was found in a study of radiotherapy plus CTLA-4 blockade in lung cancer. About the research overall: Among patients, roughly 17% showed objective responses, and about 30% had disease control.

This table comes from immunoSEQ multiplex PCR, and its TCRdb copy is limited to in-frame clones, with some not included. The sample lists over 60,000 clones, around 87% seen once, with over 0.75% in the top ten. Ipilimumab-mediated CTLA-4 blockade plus focal radiation was given to patients having chemo-refractory metastatic non-small-cell lung cancer. Comments on this clone: The antigen remains undetermined.

Notes on the study in general: Early blood T cell clone changes and increased post-radiation serum interferon-beta were reportedly the strongest response predictors. Clones of tumor-derived TCRs expanded in blood after radiotherapy plus ipilimumab.

There are 12 residues in the CDR3. The trim removed 7 bases at V and 10 bases at J, leaving 3 bases unmatched. CDR1 SGDLS and CDR2 YYNGEE come from the germline V gene. The TCR comes from a human donor with non-small cell lung cancer who had stable disease on radiotherapy plus ipilimumab. This chain links TRBV9 with TRBJ2-1, with 12 nucleotides matching TRBD2. The source material was peripheral blood, sampled from a patient treated with radiotherapy plus ipilimumab. In nucleotides, the CDR3 is TGTGCCAGCCACGGACTAGCGGGAGAGCAGTTCTTC. This translates into CASHGLAGEQFF.